The present entry profiles one TCR beta chain with its context. Its cognate antigen is unknown. This sample stems from a study of T-cell memory formation after mild COVID-19. Turning to the study itself: Clusters were largely donor specific. The study, taken as a whole, reports: Later expanders leaned CD4+, whereas day 15 to 85 contracting clones were balanced CD4/CD8. Some clones that responded were present in memory (sampled pre-infection), which suggests cross-reactive memory joined.

TCRdb redid the calling of the 5' RACE reads with MiXCR, one entry per CDR3 protein. This sample yields 250,000 to 350,000 distinct CDR3 sequences, of which about 16% are seen a single time; 22% belongs to the top ten. From germline, CDR1 is SGHTA and CDR2 FQGTGA. Trimming left V 2 bases short and J 2 bases short, with 8 bases between. CDR3 length equals 14 residues. The TCR originated in a man between 18 and 35 years old who had mild COVID-19 (a few samples of this study predate the infection). Cell type and time point are not known. This chain joins TRBV7-3 and TRBJ2-3; D gene ambiguous. Sequenced: PBMCs or a T cell subset sorted from them (not recorded which). The CDR3 protein is CASSLGTYTDTQYF. The CDR3 coding sequence is TGTGCCAGCAGCTTAGGAACATACACAGATACGCAGTATTTT.